Sequencing of this TCR beta chain was carried out in a study of shared clonotypes between healthy human individuals. Generated by immunoSEQ multiplex PCR, the TCRdb table keeps only in-frame clones and is missing some. The repertoire holds around 2,000,000 clones, with 85% to 95% as singletons. CDR1 and CDR2 from the germline V gene are GTSNPN and SVGIG (reference sequence). V was trimmed by 2 bases and J by 9 bases, leaving 12 bases between them. The CDR3 totals 12 residues. The rearrangement links TRBV30 to TRBJ2-3; weak D call: TRBD2 (6 bases). The TCR comes from a man between 18 and 29 years old in good health. The sample comprised naive CD4+ T cells sorted from blood. Described subset: CD45RA+ positively selected. The CDR3 sequence is CAWSPSGGTQYF. The CDR3 nucleotides are TGTGCCTGGAGTCCGTCTGGGGGGACGCAGTATTTT.